This TCR beta chain was recovered during a study of T cells in Graves' hyperthyroidism and ophthalmopathy. Looking at the study overall: It was at initial diagnosis, before any treatment, that peripheral blood was collected.

Trimming took 5 bases from V and 6 from J, leaving 14 bases between them. CDR1 and CDR2 (germline): SEHNR, FQNEAQ (reference sequence). The CDR3 extends over 14 amino acids. For this clonotype: This may come from a read error, since a much larger clone is one base off.

Amplification yielded TCR beta CDR3 regions, with RNA transcripts as the source. TCR CDR3 underwent first-round RT-PCR with the HTBI primer set. Each CDR3 protein is one row after TCRdb ran MiXCR on the multiplex PCR reads. This sample carries 620,000 or so distinct CDR3 sequences, about 15% of them seen once, and the ten largest clones take 9.5% to 15%. The sequenced sample was blood. This receptor was identified in a woman aged 50 to 60 with Graves' ophthalmopathy. The chain uses TRBV7-9 and TRBJ2-1; either TRBD1 or TRBD2 may supply D (5 bases each). The CDR3 bases are TGTGCCAGCAGCCTCCTTACTAGGGGCAATGAGCAGTTCTTC. It encodes CASSLLTRGNEQFF.